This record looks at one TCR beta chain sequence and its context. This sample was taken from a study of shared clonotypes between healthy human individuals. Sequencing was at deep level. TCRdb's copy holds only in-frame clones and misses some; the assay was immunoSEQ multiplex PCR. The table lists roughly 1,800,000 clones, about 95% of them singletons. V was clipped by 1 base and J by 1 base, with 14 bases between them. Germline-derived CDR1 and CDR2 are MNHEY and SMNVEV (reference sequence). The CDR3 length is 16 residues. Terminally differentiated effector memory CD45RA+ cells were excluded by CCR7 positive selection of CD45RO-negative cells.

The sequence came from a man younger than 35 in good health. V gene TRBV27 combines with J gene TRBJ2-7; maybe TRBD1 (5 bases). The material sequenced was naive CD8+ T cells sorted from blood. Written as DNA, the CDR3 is TGTGCCAGCAGTTTATTGGCAGGGCCTCTTTCCTACGAGCAGTACTTC. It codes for CASSLLAGPLSYEQYF.